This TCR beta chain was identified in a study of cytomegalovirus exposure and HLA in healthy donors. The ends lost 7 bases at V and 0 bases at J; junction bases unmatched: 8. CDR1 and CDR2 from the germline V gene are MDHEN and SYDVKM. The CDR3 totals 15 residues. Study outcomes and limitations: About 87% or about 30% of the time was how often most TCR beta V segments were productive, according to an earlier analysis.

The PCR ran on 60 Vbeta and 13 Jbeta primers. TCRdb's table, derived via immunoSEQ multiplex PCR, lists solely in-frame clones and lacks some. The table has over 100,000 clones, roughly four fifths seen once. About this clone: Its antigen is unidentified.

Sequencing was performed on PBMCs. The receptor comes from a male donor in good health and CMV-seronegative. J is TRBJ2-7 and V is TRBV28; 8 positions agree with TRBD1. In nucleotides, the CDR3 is TGTGCCAGCACCCTAGGGACAGGCAGCTCCTACGAGCAGTACTTC. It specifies CASTLGTGSSYEQYF.